This section outlines one T cell receptor (beta chain) sequence together with its context. One base away lies a much larger clone, so this may be a sequencing read error. Disease lasting under 3 months, a NOSPECS grade of at least 4, and a Clinical Activity Score of at least 3 were features of the ophthalmopathy patients. Uncontrolled infection, other autoimmune disease, pregnancy or lactation disqualified patients from enrolment. This sample was taken from a study of T cells in Graves' hyperthyroidism and ophthalmopathy. Turning to the study itself: Peripheral blood was obtained at initial diagnosis, preceding any treatment.

Germline V lookup: CDR1 SEHNR, CDR2 FQNEAQ (reference sequence). There are 13 residues in the CDR3. TCR beta CDR3 sequences were amplified from RNA transcripts. Initially, a first-round RT-PCR of the TCR CDR3 employed the HTBI primer set. One entry per CDR3 protein, called by TCRdb with MiXCR from the multiplex PCR reads. Of some 500,000 distinct CDR3 sequences detected, approximately 25% appear once; the ten largest clones hold approximately 10%. This TCR came from a woman aged 25 to 39 with Graves' ophthalmopathy. Material: blood. The rearrangement uses TRBV7-9 and TRBJ1-1; D is perhaps TRBD1 (5 bases). The CDR3 DNA follows: TGTGCCGGCAGTCCGAACAGGTACACTGAAGCTTTCTTT. Translation gives CAGSPNRYTEAFF.